This TCR beta chain was documented in a study of early T cells in non-severe SARS-CoV-2 infection. Turning to the study itself: Bulk RNA from unsorted whole blood was sequenced; chains were unpaired.

The CDR3 spans 13 residues. Germline lookup yields CDR1 KGHSH and CDR2 LQKENI. V was clipped by 4 bases and J by 10 bases, with 13 bases between them. This clonotype showed up many times. Its cognate antigen is unknown. Attached unique molecular identifiers marked individual cDNA molecules. TCRdb itself ran the 5' RACE reads through MiXCR, one entry per CDR3 protein. The data contain fewer than 85,000 distinct CDR3 sequences, around 12% of them singletons. Study-level results: Database matching using VDJdb favored anti-spike CD8 responses, with private and CD4 specificities left missing.

This receptor was taken from an adult who was a healthcare worker with PCR-confirmed SARS-CoV-2 infection or an uninfected control (not recorded which). Specimen: whole blood. The rearrangement uses TRBV18 and TRBJ1-4, with no clear D. The CDR3 reads CASSRLKDGKLFF. The DNA for the CDR3 is TGTGCCAGCTCACGCCTTAAGGACGGAAAACTGTTTTTT.